These 26 T cell receptor beta chains originate from one sample sequenced in a study of shared clonotypes between healthy human individuals. The method was immunoSEQ multiplex PCR; TCRdb's version includes in-frame clones alone and lacks a portion of them. The repertoire includes around 1.4 million clones, approximately 98.5% of them detected once, and 0.36% sits in the top ten. The source material was naive CD4+ T cells sorted from blood. The subset is: CD45RA+ positively selected. Receptors originate from a man aged 25-45 years in good health.

This clone was counted only a few times. The V gene is TRBV28, the J gene TRBJ1-1; TRBD1 is a possible D gene (5 bases). This CDR3 is built from 11 residues. The germline V and J ends were trimmed by 10 bases and 4 bases, with 10 bases remaining between them. Germline CDR1 MDHEN, CDR2 SYDVKM. The CDR3 nucleotides read TGTGCCATCGTGGGGGGCACTGAAGCTTTCTTT. It specifies CAIVGGTEAFF.

The genes are TRBV7-9 and TRBJ1-2; D ambiguous. From germline, CDR1 is SEHNR and CDR2 FQNEAQ (reference sequence). The CDR3 length is 13 residues. Trimming stripped 3 bases from V and 2 bases from J, with 7 bases between. Here the CDR3 DNA reads TGTGCCAGCAGCTTTACAGAAAACTATGGCTACACCTTC. Translated: CASSFTENYGYTF.

This chain links TRBV27 with TRBJ1-1; D is possibly TRBD1 (5 bases). The germline V and J ends were trimmed by 2 bases and 7 bases, with 11 bases remaining between them. The CDR3 runs to 13 residues. The germline V gene encodes CDR1 MNHEY and CDR2 SMNVEV (reference sequence). The CDR3 here is CASSLTGLSEAFF. The DNA of the CDR3 is TGTGCCAGCAGTTTAACAGGACTAAGTGAAGCTTTCTTT.

J is TRBJ2-1 and V is TRBV19, with 7 bases that match TRBD2. The V gene end was trimmed by 5 bases and the J gene end by 5 bases; junction bases not matched to a gene: 6. Per the germline V gene, CDR1 is LNHDA and CDR2 is SQIVND (reference sequence). CDR3 size: 14 residues. CDR3 coding DNA: TGTGCCAGTAGTTCTAGCGGCATCGACAATGAGCAGTTCTTC. It specifies CASSSSGIDNEQFF.

This rearrangement joins TRBV29-1 to TRBJ2-3, with D maybe TRBD1 (5 bases). The V gene's germline CDR1 is SQVTM and CDR2 ANQGSEA. The V end was cut by 7 bases, the J end by 4 bases, with 12 bases between. The CDR3 is made up of 12 amino acids. The CDR3 region is CSGWQGSDTQYF. The CDR3 DNA follows: TGCAGCGGATGGCAGGGATCAGATACGCAGTATTTT.

The V call is TRBV2, the J call TRBJ1-4, with D uncertain. The CDR3 loop spans 14 amino acids. V was trimmed by 4 bases and J by 2 bases, leaving 8 bases between them. Germline CDR1 and CDR2: SNHLY and FYNNEI. In DNA, the CDR3 is TGTGCCAGCAGTGTTGATTTTACTAATGAAAAACTGTTTTTT. Amino acid sequence: CASSVDFTNEKLFF.

The chain links TRBV18 to TRBJ1-5; TRBD1 might be the D (6 bases). The CDR3 loop spans 15 amino acids. Germline V CDR1 and CDR2: KGHSH, LQKENI. Trimming took off 4 bases at V and 3 bases at J, with 13 bases between the two ends. CDR3 protein: CASSRDTQNNQPQHF. The CDR3 nucleotides are TGTGCCAGCTCACGGGACACCCAAAACAATCAGCCCCAGCATTTT.

The gene calls are TRBV6-4 and TRBJ2-2; maybe TRBD1 (6 bases). The CDR3 extends over 14 amino acids. CDR1 MRHNA and CDR2 SNTAGT come from the germline V gene. V was trimmed by 4 bases and J by 5 bases, leaving 11 bases between them. The CDR3 DNA follows: TGTGCCAGCAGTGTCATACAGGGTACCGGGGAGCTGTTTTTT. Residues: CASSVIQGTGELFF.

This rearrangement joins TRBV5-6 to TRBJ2-7; 13 nucleotides line up with TRBD2. The CDR3 is 16 amino acids. V was pared by 3 bases and J by 0 bases, with 3 bases of the junction left unmatched. Germline loops: CDR1 SGHDT, CDR2 YYEEEE. The CDR3: CASSWGLAGTSYEQYF. CDR3 DNA sequence: TGTGCCAGCAGCTGGGGACTAGCGGGAACCTCCTACGAGCAGTACTTC.

The chain has TRBV5-5 and TRBJ2-3; D call uncertain. Germline V CDR1 and CDR2: SGHKS, YYEKEE (reference sequence). There are 14 residues in the CDR3. The V and J ends lost 0 bases and 2 bases respectively, with 7 bases between them. In DNA form, the CDR3 reads TGTGCCAGCAGCTTGGGCTCTAACACAGATACGCAGTATTTT. It specifies CASSLGSNTDTQYF.

The gene calls are TRBV11-2 and TRBJ1-5, with 7 bases that match TRBD1. CDR1 is SGHAT, CDR2 FQNNGV, per germline. V was pared by 5 bases and J by 5 bases, with 9 bases of the junction left unmatched. This CDR3 is built from 15 residues. The CDR3 DNA reads TGTGCCAGCAGCCCAGGGGGGGCAGGGGATCAGCCCCAGCATTTT. It codes for CASSPGGAGDQPQHF.

The rearrangement joins TRBV11-3 to TRBJ1-2; TRBD1 matches 9 bases. The V segment lost 0 bases and the J segment 8 bases; nucleotides outside the gene matches: 13. The CDR3 loop spans 17 amino acids. The germline V gene encodes CDR1 SGHNT and CDR2 YENEEA. The CDR3 region has the DNA TGTGCCAGCAGCTTAGACAGAAGACCCGGACAGGGGAGGGGCTACACCTTC. This codes for CASSLDRRPGQGRGYTF.

The gene calls are TRBV21-1 and TRBJ1-1. TRBV21-1 is a pseudogene locus. The CDR3 runs 15 residues. The chain's CDR3 is CATSRPPIMNTEAFF. CDR3 nucleotides: TGTGCCACCTCACGCCCCCCGATTATGAACACTGAAGCTTTCTTT.

The rearrangement joins TRBV7-3 to TRBJ1-1; D remains ambiguous. There are 13 residues in the CDR3. Germline values: CDR1 SGHTA, CDR2 FQGTGA. Trimming pared 5 bases from V and 1 base from J, leaving 8 bases between. CDR3 residues: CASSPESNTEAFF. In DNA form, the CDR3 reads TGTGCCAGCAGCCCCGAGTCGAACACTGAAGCTTTCTTT.

This clone showed up just once. The CDR3 nucleotides read TGTGCCAGCACCCCTCCACCGGACACCTCTAACTATGGCTACACCTTC. Translated, it gives CASTPPPDTSNYGYTF. The gene calls are TRBV5-5 and TRBJ1-2; possibly TRBD1 for D (5 bases). CDR1 and CDR2 from the germline V gene are SGHKS and YYEKEE (reference sequence). V was cut by 6 bases and J by 0 bases, with 18 bases left in between. The CDR3 has 16 residues.

CDR3 bases: TGTGCCAGCTCACCCTCACGGGTTGGGGTATACAATGAGCAGTTCTTC. It yields the protein CASSPSRVGVYNEQFF. V gene TRBV18 combines with J gene TRBJ2-1, with unresolved D. The V gene lost 3 bases and the J gene lost 4 bases, with 16 bases spanning the gap. This CDR3 spans 16 amino acids. The germline V gene has CDR1 KGHSH and CDR2 LQKENI.

This clone appeared a single time. The rearrangement joins TRBV5-6 to TRBJ1-2; D call uncertain. Germline CDR1 reads SGHDT; CDR2 reads YYEEEE. The CDR3 is made up of 11 amino acids. The germline V and J ends were trimmed by 6 bases and 8 bases, with 11 bases remaining between them. This CDR3 reads CASNGPGGYTF. CDR3 bases: TGTGCCAGCAACGGACCCGGCGGCTACACCTTC.

The chain is built from TRBV25-1 and TRBJ2-3, with D perhaps TRBD1 (6 bases). Germline V CDR1 and CDR2: MGHDK, SYGVNS. With 1 base removed from V and 6 bases from J, the gap between germline ends came to 17 bases. This CDR3 comprises 16 residues. CDR3 loop: CASSESRGALGDTQYF. CDR3 in DNA: TGTGCCAGCAGTGAATCCAGGGGCGCCCTCGGGGATACGCAGTATTTT.

V and J are TRBV6-5 and TRBJ1-1; D perhaps matches TRBD1 (6 bases). CDR3 size: 15 residues. V was trimmed by 2 bases and J by 1 base, leaving 11 bases between them. Per the germline V gene, CDR1 is MNHEY and CDR2 is SVGAGI. The CDR3 protein is CASSYDTGRNTEAFF. The CDR3 DNA reads as TGTGCCAGCAGTTACGATACAGGGCGGAACACTGAAGCTTTCTTT.

This clone has a single count. The chain recombines TRBV2 with TRBJ2-2; D unclear. Germline-derived CDR1 and CDR2 are SNHLY and FYNNEI. Trimming took 3 bases from V and 6 from J, leaving 14 bases between them. CDR3 length: 15 amino acids. CDR3 region: CASSDSLIISGELFF. The CDR3 nucleotides read TGTGCCAGCAGTGACAGCCTAATAATCTCCGGGGAGCTGTTTTTT.

The chain is built from TRBV4-1 and TRBJ2-7, with 12 bases lining up with TRBD2. The CDR3 loop spans 17 amino acids. Unmatched junction bases numbered 7, after V lost 1 base and J lost 3 bases. Germline V lookup: CDR1 MGHRA, CDR2 YSYEKL. The CDR3 loop reads CASSQARLAGVIYEQYF. CDR3 DNA: TGCGCCAGCAGCCAAGCGCGACTAGCGGGAGTTATCTACGAGCAGTACTTC.

Here the CDR3 reads CASSLEFSGYEQYF. Here the CDR3 DNA reads TGTGCCAGCAGCCTTGAGTTTAGCGGTTACGAGCAGTACTTC. This chain joins TRBV5-4 and TRBJ2-7, with D possibly matching TRBD2 (6 bases). CDR3 length: 14 residues. Germline values: CDR1 SGHNT, CDR2 YYREEE (reference sequence). Trimming pared 4 bases from V and 4 bases from J, leaving 15 bases between.

The chain combines TRBV4-1 with TRBJ1-2; 9 positions agree with TRBD1. Trimming cost V 5 bases and J 7 bases; bases outside gene matches: 11. CDR1 is MGHRA and CDR2 is YSYEKL in the germline V gene. The CDR3 length is 15 residues. The CDR3 DNA reads TGCGCCAGCAGCGCCCACAGGGGGCGTGTGGCTGGCTACACCTTC. This translates into CASSAHRGRVAGYTF.

The chain links TRBV29-1 to TRBJ1-1; the match to TRBD1 covers 9 bases. V shed 7 bases and J 5 bases; nucleotides not matched to a gene: 8. Germline CDR1 and CDR2: SQVTM and ANQGSEA. There are 13 residues in the CDR3. CDR3 sequence reads: CSARGQGGTEAFF. The CDR3 DNA reads TGCAGCGCCCGGGGACAGGGAGGGACTGAAGCTTTCTTT.

In its sample, this clone was seen once. CDR3 residues: CASSPQTGTLNTEAFF. CDR3 sequence (DNA): TGTGCCAGCTCACCTCAGACCGGGACCCTGAACACTGAAGCTTTCTTT. The chain links TRBV18 to TRBJ1-1; possible D gene TRBD1, 5 bases. Trimming shortened V by 3 bases and J by 0 bases, and 14 bases separated the two germline ends. Germline V gene data show CDR1 as KGHSH and CDR2 as LQKENI. The CDR3 is made up of 16 amino acids. Full variable domain (outside the CDR3, taken from reference TRBV18 and TRBJ1-1): NAGVMQNPRHLVRRRGQEARLRCSPMKGHSHVYWYRQLPEEGLKFMVYLQKENIIDESGMPKERFSAEFPKEGPSILRIQQVVRGDSAAYFCASSPQTGTLNTEAFFGQGTRLTVV.

The chain couples TRBV5-1 to TRBJ2-5; the match to TRBD2 covers 7 bases. Germline CDR1 and CDR2: SGHRS and YFSETQ. J gave up 4 bases and V 1 base, and 7 bases lay outside the gene matches. CDR3 length: 15 amino acids. The CDR3 DNA is TGCGCCAGCAGCTTGCGCCCAGGGAGGGGAGAGACCCAGTACTTC. This gives the protein CASSLRPGRGETQYF. The full variable domain, with the rest looked up from reference TRBV5-1 and TRBJ2-5, is KAGVTQTPRYLIKTRGQQVTLSCSPISGHRSVSWYQQTPGQGLQFLFEYFSETQRNKGNFPGRFSGRQFSNSRSEMNVSTLELGDSALYLCASSLRPGRGETQYFGPGTRLLVL.